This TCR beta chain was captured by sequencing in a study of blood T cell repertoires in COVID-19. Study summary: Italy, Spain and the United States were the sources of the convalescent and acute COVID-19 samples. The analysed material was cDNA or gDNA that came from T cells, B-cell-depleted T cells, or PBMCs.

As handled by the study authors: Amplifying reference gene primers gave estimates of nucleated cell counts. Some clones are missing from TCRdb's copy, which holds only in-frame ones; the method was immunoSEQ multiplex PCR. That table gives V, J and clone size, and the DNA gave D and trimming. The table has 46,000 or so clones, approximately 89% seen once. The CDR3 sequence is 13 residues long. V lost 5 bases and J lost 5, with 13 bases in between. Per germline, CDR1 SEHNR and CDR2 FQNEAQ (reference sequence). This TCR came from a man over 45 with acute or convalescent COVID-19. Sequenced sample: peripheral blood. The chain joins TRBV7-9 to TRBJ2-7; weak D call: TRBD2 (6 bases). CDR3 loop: CASSPGGADEQYF. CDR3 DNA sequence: TGTGCCAGCAGCCCCGGAGGGGCGGACGAGCAGTACTTC.